This T cell receptor (beta chain) emerged from a study of T cell responses to AZD1222 COVID-19 vaccine. Points from the study as a whole: Repertoires were sampled only after the peak T cell response. In a largely white British group with more females than males, clonal diversity was possibly underestimated. Increases in Spike-specific TCR breadth and depth were seen after two AZD1222 doses. Vaccine-associated CD4 TCRs ranged over spike, dominating at 160-218 and 743-854.

On this clone: Antigen: not known.

Per the germline V gene, CDR1 is SGHTA and CDR2 is FQGTGA. The CDR3 totals 16 residues. The ends lost 3 bases at V and 8 bases at J; junction bases unmatched: 9. Sequencing used immunoSEQ multiplex PCR; TCRdb keeps in-frame clones, though not all of them. The sample yields 160,000 or so clones, 94% seen once. This sequence was found in an adult who received the AZD1222 COVID-19 vaccine. The sequences come from peripheral blood, collected 28 days after the second AZD1222 dose. This sequence joins TRBV7-3 and TRBJ2-2, with TRBD1 matching 10 bases. DNA of the CDR3: TGTGCCAGCAGCTTGACAGGGGGCAGAGTTGGTGGGGAGCTGTTTTTT. This codes for CASSLTGGRVGGELFF.